What follows describes a single T cell receptor (beta chain). Its antigen remains unknown. These data are taken from a study of blood T cells in healthy people across ages. PCR was performed a second time for about 6 to 11 cycles using a sample-barcoded 5' primer and a J-beta primer mix. TCRdb redid the calling of the 5' RACE reads with MiXCR, one entry per CDR3 protein. The profile covers 550,000 to 600,000 distinct CDR3 sequences, with approximately 30% appearing a single time and 18% taken by the ten largest. Study-level points and caveats: Roughly linear declines in TCR beta diversity per million T cells occurred with age. It was held that the diversity estimates obtained from one million T cells were underestimates.

J lost 5 bases, V lost 0 bases, and 7 bases had no gene match. Germline V gives CDR1 DFQATT, CDR2 SNEGSKA (reference sequence). This CDR3 contains 16 residues. This rearrangement joins TRBV20-1 to TRBJ1-5, with 10 bases lining up with TRBD1. Specimen: blood. This receptor was identified in a woman aged 70-85 years in good health. CDR3 sequence (DNA): TGCAGTGCTAGAGATGTACAGGGGACAGGGGATCAGCCCCAGCATTTT. Its translation: CSARDVQGTGDQPQHF.